The next 13 T cell receptor beta chains were all read from a single sample in a study of cytomegalovirus exposure and HLA in healthy donors. Using immunoSEQ multiplex PCR, the repertoire was profiled, and TCRdb retains in-frame clones only, with some absent. Of 150,000 or so clones in the sample, roughly 93% were seen once. The sequenced sample was PBMCs. The receptors were gathered from a man aged 18 to 29 in good health and CMV-seropositive.

The table lists this clone with a count of one. The V gene is TRBV7-9, the J gene TRBJ2-1, with 11 bases identical to TRBD2. The germline V gene has CDR1 SEHNR and CDR2 FQNEAQ (reference sequence). With V trimmed by 1 base and J by 13 bases, 0 bases remained unmatched. The CDR3 runs 12 residues. The CDR3 DNA sequence: TGTGCCAGCAGCTTAGGACTAGCGGGACAGTTCTTC. Translated: CASSLGLAGQFF.

This clone turned up a few times. CDR3 residues: CATSRDTRVETQYF. CDR3 coding DNA: TGTGCCACCAGCAGGGATACGAGGGTAGAGACCCAGTACTTC. The chain carries TRBV15 and TRBJ2-5; possible D gene TRBD2, 5 bases. V lost 3 bases to trimming and J lost 4 bases, with 12 bases between them. CDR3 length equals 14 residues. Germline values: CDR1 LNHNV, CDR2 YYDKDF (reference sequence).

This chain joins TRBV25-1 and TRBJ2-5; D is undetermined. The CDR3 has 12 amino acids. CDR1 is MGHDK and CDR2 is SYGVNS in the germline V gene. Trimming took 8 bases from V and 1 from J, leaving 8 bases between them. Here the CDR3 DNA reads TGTGCCAGCCTGGCCCCCCAAGAGACCCAGTACTTC. This encodes CASLAPQETQYF. The full variable domain, with the rest looked up from reference TRBV25-1 and TRBJ2-5, is EADIYQTPRYLVIGTGKKITLECSQTMGHDKMYWYQQDPGMELHLIHYSYGVNSTEKGDLSSESTVSRIRTEHFPLTLESARPSHTSQYLCASLAPQETQYFGPGTRLLVL.

The chain has TRBV6-5 and TRBJ2-3; D remains ambiguous. CDR1 MNHEY and CDR2 SVGAGI come from the germline V gene. This CDR3 comprises 15 residues. V lost 4 bases and J lost 4, with 15 bases in between. Here the CDR3 DNA reads TGTGCCAGCAGTTCGCGTGAAGAGGTCCCAGATACGCAGTATTTT. It translates to CASSSREEVPDTQYF.

The chain employs TRBV6-6 and TRBJ2-1, with a possible D match to TRBD1 (6 bases). The V and J ends lost 6 bases and 6 bases respectively, with 15 bases between them. Germline-derived CDR1 and CDR2 are MNHNY and SVGAGI (reference sequence). This CDR3 contains 14 residues. CDR3 nucleotide sequence: TGTGCCAGCAGCCGATCACAGGGTTCCAATGAGCAGTTCTTC. This gives the protein CASSRSQGSNEQFF.

This chain joins TRBV28 and TRBJ1-3, with 8 bases lining up with TRBD1. Unmatched junction bases numbered 7, after V lost 2 bases and J lost 4 bases. This CDR3 is 16 amino acids long. Germline CDR1 reads MDHEN; CDR2 reads SYDVKM. The CDR3 nucleotides are TGTGCCAGCAGTTTAACGACAGGGGCGGGGGGAAACACCATATATTTT. Translation gives CASSLTTGAGGNTIYF.

The chain couples TRBV6-1 to TRBJ2-5, with TRBD1 identical over 11 bases. V lost 7 bases, J lost 4 bases, and 5 bases stayed unmatched. The CDR3 loop spans 14 amino acids. The germline CDR1 and CDR2 sequences are MNHNS and SASEGT. This chain's CDR3 is CASIRTGGAETQYF. CDR3 nucleotides: TGTGCCAGCATCCGGACAGGGGGCGCAGAGACCCAGTACTTC.

V is TRBV5-4 and J is TRBJ1-2; 10 bases are a match to TRBD1. Trimming took 4 bases from V and 6 from J; bases not matched to a gene: 6. The CDR3 consists of 14 residues. From germline, CDR1 is SGHNT and CDR2 YYREEE (reference sequence). This CDR3 is CASSVRDRGDGYTF. CDR3 nucleotide sequence: TGTGCCAGCAGCGTCCGGGACAGGGGCGATGGCTACACCTTC.

This clone showed up just once. This rearrangement joins TRBV6-6 to TRBJ1-6; D remains unclear. V was shortened by 2 bases and J by 5 bases, with 7 bases between the two germline ends. The CDR3 covers 14 residues. Germline CDR1 is MNHNY and CDR2 is SVGAGI (reference sequence). As DNA, the CDR3 is TGTGCCAGCAGTTACGGCCCGAATAATTCACCCCTCCACTTT. Translating it yields CASSYGPNNSPLHF.

J is TRBJ2-1 and V is TRBV5-1, with TRBD1 as a possible D gene (5 bases). Germline CDR1 and CDR2: SGHRS and YFSETQ. The V end was cut by 2 bases, the J end by 8 bases, with 14 bases between. The CDR3 spans 14 residues. The CDR3 region is CASSFQDTNDEQFF. Here the CDR3 DNA reads TGCGCCAGCAGCTTCCAGGACACCAACGATGAGCAGTTCTTC.

The chain uses TRBV6-6 and TRBJ2-2; D might be TRBD2 (5 bases). Germline CDR1 and CDR2: MNHNY and SVGAGI (reference sequence). The CDR3 sequence is 11 residues long. The V and J ends lost 6 bases and 8 bases respectively, with 7 bases between them. The CDR3 is CASSSGGELFF. CDR3 nucleotides: TGTGCCAGCAGCTCGGGAGGGGAGCTGTTTTTT.

The chain employs TRBV5-1 and TRBJ1-3; no reliable D call. Trimming cost V 0 bases and J 4 bases, with 8 bases left between them. This CDR3 contains 14 residues. Germline V gene data show CDR1 as SGHRS and CDR2 as YFSETQ. CDR3 region: CASSLGGQGNTIYF. CDR3 nucleotides: TGCGCCAGCAGCTTGGGAGGTCAAGGAAACACCATATATTTT.

The chain is built from TRBV5-1 and TRBJ1-1; 8 positions match TRBD1. The CDR3 runs to 14 residues. Germline V gene sequence: CDR1 SGHRS, CDR2 YFSETQ. After removal of 2 bases from V and 5 bases from J, the junction contained 5 bases not matched to a gene. CDR3 sequence reads: CASSLQGEATEAFF. The CDR3 DNA follows: TGCGCCAGCAGCTTACAGGGGGAGGCGACTGAAGCTTTCTTT.